This T cell receptor beta chain was captured by sequencing in a study of STAT5B mutations in CD4+ large granular lymphocyte leukemia. Study observations and caveats: Patient CD4-sorted repertoires stayed more clonal than healthy ones after leukemic-clone removal. Top patient clones used TRBV06 genes more often: 8/27 versus 2/35 in controls.

Original processing methods: A productive frequency of 2.59 x 10-5 was the lowest detectable. Data came from immunoSEQ multiplex PCR; TCRdb stores just in-frame clones and leaves some out. For V, J and clone size, that table is used; D and trimming come from the DNA. The data contain 30,000 to 40,000 clones, approximately 89% of them singletons. Germline V gives CDR1 SGHDN, CDR2 FVKESK. The V end lost 2 bases, the J end lost 5 bases, and 15 bases lay between the germline ends. The CDR3 contains 15 residues. Points on this clone: Antigen unknown.

V is TRBV14 and J is TRBJ1-2, with D perhaps TRBD1 (5 bases). Sample: CD4+ T cells from blood buffy coats. This clonotype originated in a human donor in good health. As DNA, the CDR3 is TGTGCCAGCAGCCAAAGGGACGGGAGAACTTATGGCTACACCTTC. Translating it yields CASSQRDGRTYGYTF.